These 30 T cell receptor beta chains were all obtained from the same sample, sequenced in a study of blood T cell repertoires in COVID-19. Here immunoSEQ multiplex PCR was the method, and the copy in TCRdb shows in-frame clones only, minus some. The sample gives around 250,000 clones, 80% to 90% of which show up once; around a sixth is in the top ten. Material: PBMCs or T cells enriched from blood (not recorded which). All receptors come from a man in his late teens or twenties who had recovered from COVID-19.

The chain recombines TRBV7-9 with TRBJ2-1; D may be TRBD1 (5 bases). V was cut by 5 bases and J by 3 bases, with 14 bases left in between. Germline values: CDR1 SEHNR, CDR2 FQNEAQ (reference sequence). CDR3 length: 15 residues. The CDR3 loop is CASSHGQTSYNEQFF. CDR3 bases: TGTGCCAGCAGCCACGGACAAACCAGCTACAATGAGCAGTTCTTC.

The rearrangement links TRBV6-5 to TRBJ1-6; 9 positions agree with TRBD1. V lost 7 bases, J lost 9 bases, and 7 bases stayed unmatched. The CDR3 consists of 14 residues. The germline V gene has CDR1 MNHEY and CDR2 SVGAGI. The CDR3 sequence: CASTTGQGSSPLHF. In DNA form, the CDR3 reads TGTGCCAGCACCACGGGACAGGGTAGTTCACCCCTCCACTTT.

The CDR3 DNA reads as TGTGCCAGCTCACAGGGGGCCCAAGAGACCCAGTACTTC. This gives the protein CASSQGAQETQYF. This sequence joins TRBV18 and TRBJ2-5; 7 bases are a match to TRBD1. The CDR3 has 13 amino acids. In germline, CDR1 is KGHSH, CDR2 LQKENI. After removal of 4 bases from V and 1 base from J, the junction contained 0 bases not matched to a gene.

V gene TRBV5-8 combines with J gene TRBJ1-3, with D perhaps matching TRBD1 (5 bases). Trimming stripped 4 bases from V and 4 bases from J, with 12 bases between. Germline V gene data show CDR1 as SGHTS and CDR2 as YDEGEE. The CDR3 contains 14 residues. For the CDR3, the DNA is TGTGCCAGCAGCCGGGGGGTAGCCGGAAACACCATATATTTT. Amino acid sequence: CASSRGVAGNTIYF.

This chain uses TRBV5-1 with TRBJ2-2, with 12 bases identical to TRBD2. Germline CDR1 reads SGHRS; CDR2 reads YFSETQ. Unmatched junction bases numbered 9, after V lost 1 base and J lost 2 bases. CDR3 size: 19 residues. DNA for the CDR3: TGCGCCAGCAGCTTGTATCGGCTAGCGGGAGGGAAAAACACCGGGGAGCTGTTTTTT. Protein product: CASSLYRLAGGKNTGELFF.

Turning to this clone: This specimen includes other DNA sequences encoding the same CDR3. The gene calls are TRBV5-4 and TRBJ2-5, with 8 bases identical to TRBD1. This CDR3 spans 14 amino acids. The germline V gene encodes CDR1 SGHNT and CDR2 YYREEE (reference sequence). V lost 1 base and J lost 5; bases outside the gene matches: 4. The CDR3 sequence is CASSLQGAGETQYF. In nucleotides, the CDR3 is TGTGCCAGCAGCTTGCAGGGGGCGGGGGAGACCCAGTACTTC.

This clone was seen just once. The chain couples TRBV7-2 to TRBJ1-5; 9 bases line up with TRBD1. Germline loops: CDR1 SGHTA, CDR2 FQGNSA. J was trimmed by 9 bases and V by 5 bases; bases with no gene match: 8. This CDR3 contains 14 residues. The CDR3 region is CASSIDRGESPQHF. The CDR3 DNA reads as TGTGCCAGCAGCATAGACAGGGGGGAATCGCCCCAGCATTTT.

In its sample, this clone was seen many times. The chain links TRBV5-1 to TRBJ2-1; TRBD1 matches at 11 bases. V shed 4 bases, J shed 2 bases, and the junction held 5 bases outside the gene matches. Per the germline V gene, CDR1 is SGHRS and CDR2 is YFSETQ. There are 16 residues in the CDR3. CDR3 region: CASSPGTGGPYNEQFF. The CDR3 nucleotides read TGCGCCAGCAGCCCCGGGACAGGGGGACCCTACAATGAGCAGTTCTTC.

The J gene is TRBJ2-7, the V gene TRBV7-9; D is possibly TRBD1 (5 bases). CDR3 size: 12 residues. Germline-derived CDR1 and CDR2 are SEHNR and FQNEAQ (reference sequence). Trimming removed 3 bases from V and 4 bases from J, with 7 bases in between. The CDR3 nucleotides are TGTGCCAGCAGCTTTACAGGATACGAGCAGTACTTC. It translates to CASSFTGYEQYF.

The chain recombines TRBV12-3 or TRBV12-4 with TRBJ2-5; the D is unclear. The CDR3 has 11 amino acids. V was cut by 6 bases and J by 2 bases, with 4 bases left in between. The CDR3 sequence: CASREQETQYF. DNA of the CDR3: TGTGCCAGCAGGGAGCAAGAGACCCAGTACTTC.

The table lists this clone with a count of one. The rearrangement uses TRBV28 and TRBJ1-1; possibly TRBD1 for D (6 bases). CDR3 length: 12 residues. Looked up from germline, CDR1 is MDHEN and CDR2 is SYDVKM. Trimming stripped 11 bases from V and 0 bases from J, with 10 bases between. As DNA, the CDR3 is TGTGCCGGGGGCCGCATGAACACTGAAGCTTTCTTT. It specifies CAGGRMNTEAFF.

The CDR3 nucleotides are TGTGCCAGCTCACCACAGGAGCGGATCTTCACAGATACGCAGTATTTT. Residues: CASSPQERIFTDTQYF. The J gene is TRBJ2-3, the V gene TRBV18; D perhaps matches TRBD2 (5 bases). V was shortened by 1 base and J by 2 bases, with 13 bases between the two germline ends. In germline, CDR1 is KGHSH, CDR2 LQKENI. CDR3 length: 16 residues.

V usage is TRBV5-1 and J usage is TRBJ1-6; D remains ambiguous. The germline V gene encodes CDR1 SGHRS and CDR2 YFSETQ. V was pared by 4 bases and J by 7 bases, with 24 bases between. This CDR3 spans 18 amino acids. CDR3 DNA sequence: TGCGCCAGCAGCCAGCAACGGGGTCCGGGCCCAAACAATTCACCCCTCCACTTT. Its translation is CASSQQRGPGPNNSPLHF.

Remarks on this clone: Other DNA variants within this sample encode the same CDR3. This chain links TRBV9 with TRBJ2-5; 8 bases align to TRBD2. The length of the CDR3 is 16 residues. CDR1 and CDR2 (germline): SGDLS, YYNGEE. V was clipped by 0 bases and J by 2 bases; unmatched bases: 6. The CDR3 DNA reads as TGTGCCAGCAGCGTAGGTCCTACTAGCGGACAAGAGACCCAGTACTTC. Its protein is CASSVGPTSGQETQYF.

The chain is built from TRBV30 and TRBJ1-5, with no clear D. In germline, CDR1 is GTSNPN, CDR2 SVGIG (reference sequence). The V gene lost 2 bases and the J gene lost 3 bases, with 8 bases spanning the gap. This CDR3 is built from 13 residues. The CDR3 loop reads CAWSRGNNQPQHF. CDR3 nucleotide sequence: TGTGCCTGGAGTAGAGGGAACAATCAGCCCCAGCATTTT.

This sequence joins TRBV30 and TRBJ1-6, with D unresolved. This CDR3 contains 13 residues. Germline V lookup: CDR1 GTSNPN, CDR2 SVGIG (reference sequence). The V end was cut by 2 bases, the J end by 6 bases, with 8 bases between. The CDR3 here is CAWSLSFNSPLHF. The CDR3 DNA is TGTGCCTGGAGTTTGAGCTTTAATTCACCCCTCCACTTT.

The table lists this clone with a count of one. The J gene is TRBJ2-1, the V gene TRBV28, with D possibly being TRBD2 (6 bases). V lost 6 bases to trimming and J lost 5 bases, with 17 bases between them. Germline CDR1 MDHEN, CDR2 SYDVKM. This CDR3 has 15 amino acids. The CDR3 protein is CASSQILLANNEQFF. As DNA, the CDR3 is TGTGCCAGCAGCCAGATACTACTAGCCAACAATGAGCAGTTCTTC.

The V gene is TRBV5-4, the J gene TRBJ2-3; TRBD2 matches 12 bases. Germline-derived CDR1 and CDR2 are SGHNT and YYREEE (reference sequence). The ends lost 2 bases at V and 2 bases at J; junction bases unmatched: 3. This CDR3 has 16 amino acids. CDR3 DNA: TGTGCCAGCAGCTTCCGACTAGCGGGAGACACAGATACGCAGTATTTT. It encodes CASSFRLAGDTDTQYF.

V and J are TRBV24-1 and TRBJ1-1; TRBD1 matches 8 bases. The germline V gene has CDR1 KGHDR and CDR2 SFDVKD. The CDR3 length is 15 residues. The V gene end was trimmed by 9 bases and the J gene end by 0 bases; junction bases not matched to a gene: 8. For the CDR3, the DNA is TGTGCCACCCGAGGACAGGGAAACATGAACACTGAAGCTTTCTTT. This translates into CATRGQGNMNTEAFF.

Remarks on this clone: The same CDR3 can be traced to other DNA sequences in this sample. V is TRBV9 and J is TRBJ1-1; D might be TRBD1 (5 bases). This CDR3 region has 13 residues. The germline V and J ends were trimmed by 0 bases and 5 bases, with 8 bases remaining between them. Germline CDR1 is SGDLS and CDR2 is YYNGEE. The CDR3 sequence: CASSVEGVTEAFF. The CDR3 nucleotides are TGTGCCAGCAGCGTAGAAGGGGTGACTGAAGCTTTCTTT.

The chain uses TRBV2 and TRBJ2-3; D possibly corresponds to TRBD2 (5 bases). The germline CDR1 and CDR2 sequences are SNHLY and FYNNEI. Trimming shortened V by 4 bases and J by 5 bases, and 16 bases separated the two germline ends. The CDR3 consists of 15 residues. DNA for the CDR3: TGTGCCAGCAGTGGTAGCGTAGTGCGTGAAGATACGCAGTATTTT. This encodes CASSGSVVREDTQYF.

V gene TRBV7-9 combines with J gene TRBJ1-4; D is unresolved. V lost 3 bases and J lost 3, with 8 bases in between. The CDR3 is 14 residues long. Germline lookup yields CDR1 SEHNR and CDR2 FQNEAQ (reference sequence). CDR3 in amino acids: CASSFEVANEKLFF. In DNA, the CDR3 is TGTGCCAGCAGCTTCGAGGTCGCTAATGAAAAACTGTTTTTT.

This chain uses TRBV7-2 with TRBJ2-7; D is perhaps TRBD2 (6 bases). Trimming took off 6 bases at V and 0 bases at J, with 12 bases between the two ends. The CDR3 contains 14 residues. Germline lookup yields CDR1 SGHTA and CDR2 FQGNSA. Written as DNA, the CDR3 is TGTGCCAGCAGTAGTAGCGGACTCTCCTACGAGCAGTACTTC. Its protein product is CASSSSGLSYEQYF. Full variable domain (rest looked up from reference TRBV7-2 and TRBJ2-7): GAGVSQSPSNKVTEKGKDVELRCDPISGHTALYWYRQSLGQGLEFLIYFQGNSAPDKSGLPSDRFSAERTGGSVSTLTIQRTQQEDSAVYLCASSSSGLSYEQYFGPGTRLTVT.

The chain links TRBV4-1 to TRBJ1-5, with D possibly being TRBD1 (6 bases). The germline gives CDR1 MGHRA, CDR2 YSYEKL. V dropped 3 bases and J dropped 3 bases, with 12 bases sitting between them. The CDR3 spans 15 residues. The CDR3 is CASSQSGGDNQPQHF. The CDR3 coding sequence is TGCGCCAGCAGCCAGTCGGGGGGCGACAATCAGCCCCAGCATTTT.

V usage is TRBV28 and J usage is TRBJ1-2, with D unclear. The CDR3 sequence is 16 residues long. Looked up from germline, CDR1 is MDHEN and CDR2 is SYDVKM. Trimming left V 3 bases short and J 2 bases short, with 16 bases between. The CDR3 bases are TGTGCCAGCAGTTTCTGGTACCGCAGTTCGAACTATGGCTACACCTTC. Its protein is CASSFWYRSSNYGYTF.

The chain is built from TRBV24-1 and TRBJ2-3; the D is unclear. The CDR3 has 13 amino acids. The V end was cut by 0 bases, the J end by 3 bases, with 3 bases between. Germline CDR1 reads KGHDR; CDR2 reads SFDVKD. The CDR3 is CATSDLLTDTQYF. The CDR3 DNA follows: TGTGCCACCAGTGATTTGCTGACAGATACGCAGTATTTT.

In DNA form, the CDR3 reads TGTGCCAGCAGTGACTCCGGACTAGTCTCTGGGGCCAACGTCCTGACTTTC. Translated, it gives CASSDSGLVSGANVLTF. The V and J genes are TRBV6-4 and TRBJ2-6; 7 nucleotides match TRBD2. The CDR3 sequence is 17 residues long. J lost 0 bases, V lost 0 bases, and 2 bases had no gene match. Germline CDR1 MRHNA, CDR2 SNTAGT.

J is TRBJ2-1 and V is TRBV7-6; D remains ambiguous. Trimming stripped 1 base from V and 8 bases from J, with 12 bases between. This CDR3 region has 14 residues. Germline loops: CDR1 SGHVS, CDR2 FNYEAQ. The CDR3 bases are TGTGCCAGCAGCTTAGTACCCCACCCGGATGAGCAGTTCTTC. Protein product: CASSLVPHPDEQFF.

The J gene is TRBJ2-1, the V gene TRBV30; 7 nucleotides agree with TRBD2. V trimming: 4 bases; J trimming: 8 bases; junction bases outside the gene matches: 14. This CDR3 has 15 amino acids. The germline CDR1 and CDR2 sequences are GTSNPN and SVGIG (reference sequence). CDR3 DNA sequence: TGTGCCTGGACTATCTCAAGCGGGAAGTTCCATGAGCAGTTCTTC. It is translated as CAWTISSGKFHEQFF.

The chain links TRBV7-2 to TRBJ2-7, with 8 nucleotides matching TRBD1. Trimming at V came to 2 bases and at J to 2 bases, leaving 14 bases not matched to a gene. The CDR3 sequence is 18 residues long. CDR1 is SGHTA, CDR2 FQGNSA, per germline. CDR3: CASSLFVPGGAFTYEQYF. CDR3 DNA sequence: TGTGCCAGCAGCTTATTCGTCCCAGGGGGCGCTTTCACCTACGAGCAGTACTTC.